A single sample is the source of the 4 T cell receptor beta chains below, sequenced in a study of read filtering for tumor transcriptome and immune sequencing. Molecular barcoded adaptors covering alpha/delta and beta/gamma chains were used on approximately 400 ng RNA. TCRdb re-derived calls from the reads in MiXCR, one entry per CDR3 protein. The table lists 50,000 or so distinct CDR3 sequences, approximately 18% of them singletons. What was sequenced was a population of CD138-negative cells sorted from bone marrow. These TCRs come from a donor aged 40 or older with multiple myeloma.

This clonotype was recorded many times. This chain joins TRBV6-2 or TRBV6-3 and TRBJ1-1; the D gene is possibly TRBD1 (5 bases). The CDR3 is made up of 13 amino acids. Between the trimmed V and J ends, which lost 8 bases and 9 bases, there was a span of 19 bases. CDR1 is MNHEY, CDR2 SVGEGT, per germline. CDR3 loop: CASDGPQGRKAFF. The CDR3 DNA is TGTGCCAGCGATGGGCCCCAGGGTAGGAAAGCTTTCTTT.

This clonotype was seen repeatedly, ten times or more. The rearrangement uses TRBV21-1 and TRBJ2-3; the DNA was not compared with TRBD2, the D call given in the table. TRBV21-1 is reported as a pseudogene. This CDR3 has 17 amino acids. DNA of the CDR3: TGTGCCAGCAGCAAAGTGGACGGGAGAGACTACACAGATACGCAGTATTTT. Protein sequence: CASSKVDGRDYTDTQYF.

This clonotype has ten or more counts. The DNA for the CDR3 is TGTGCCAGCAGTTTCTCATTGGGAGTGTACGAGCAGTACTTC. Amino acids: CASSFSLGVYEQYF. The chain has TRBV12-3 or TRBV12-4 and TRBJ2-7, with a tentative D call TRBD2 (5 bases). V lost 3 bases and J lost 4, with 13 bases in between. This CDR3 contains 14 residues.

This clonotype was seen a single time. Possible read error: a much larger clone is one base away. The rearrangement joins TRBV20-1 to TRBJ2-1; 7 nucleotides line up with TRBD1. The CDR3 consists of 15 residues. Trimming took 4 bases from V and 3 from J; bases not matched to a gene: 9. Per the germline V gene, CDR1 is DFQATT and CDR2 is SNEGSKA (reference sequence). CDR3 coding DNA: TGCAGTGCTAACAAACAGGGACAGATCTACAATGAGCAGTTCTTC. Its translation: CSANKQGQIYNEQFF.